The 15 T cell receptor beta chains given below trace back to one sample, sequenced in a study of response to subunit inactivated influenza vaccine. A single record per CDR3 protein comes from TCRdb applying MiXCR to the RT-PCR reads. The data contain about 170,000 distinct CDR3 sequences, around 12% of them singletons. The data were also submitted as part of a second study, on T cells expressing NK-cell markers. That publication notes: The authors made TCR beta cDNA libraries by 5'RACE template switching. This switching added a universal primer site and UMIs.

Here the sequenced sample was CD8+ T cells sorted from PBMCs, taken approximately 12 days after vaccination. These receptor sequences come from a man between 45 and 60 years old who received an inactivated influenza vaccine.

The CDR3, as DNA: TGTGCCAGCAGCCTCCACGGTTGGGGGGGCGCCTACAATGAGCAGTTCTTC. This codes for CASSLHGWGGAYNEQFF. This chain uses TRBV5-4 with TRBJ2-1; D possibly corresponds to TRBD2 (7 bases). V dropped 4 bases and J dropped 2 bases, with 19 bases sitting between them. Looked up from germline, CDR1 is SGHNT and CDR2 is YYREEE (reference sequence). The CDR3 length is 17 residues.

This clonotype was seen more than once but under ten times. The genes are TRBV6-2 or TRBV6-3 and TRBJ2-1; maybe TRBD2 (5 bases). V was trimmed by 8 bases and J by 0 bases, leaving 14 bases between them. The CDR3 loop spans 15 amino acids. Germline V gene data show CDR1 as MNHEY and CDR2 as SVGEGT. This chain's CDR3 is CASSPGRASYNEQFF. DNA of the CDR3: TGTGCCAGCTCCCCGGGAAGGGCCTCCTACAATGAGCAGTTCTTC.

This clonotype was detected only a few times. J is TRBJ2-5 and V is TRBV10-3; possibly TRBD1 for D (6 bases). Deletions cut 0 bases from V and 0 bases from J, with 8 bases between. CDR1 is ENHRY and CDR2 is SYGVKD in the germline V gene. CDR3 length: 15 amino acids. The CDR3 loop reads CAISESAGDQETQYF. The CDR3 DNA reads TGTGCCATCAGTGAGTCGGCAGGGGACCAAGAGACCCAGTACTTC.

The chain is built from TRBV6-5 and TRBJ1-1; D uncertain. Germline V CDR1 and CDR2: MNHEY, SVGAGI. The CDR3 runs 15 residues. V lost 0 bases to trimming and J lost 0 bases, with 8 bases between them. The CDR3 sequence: CASSYSSSMNTEAFF. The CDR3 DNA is TGTGCCAGCAGTTACTCTTCCAGTATGAACACTGAAGCTTTCTTT.

The CDR3: CASRALQGTNYGYTF. In DNA, the CDR3 is TGTGCCAGCAGGGCGTTGCAGGGAACTAACTATGGCTACACCTTC. The chain joins TRBV4-2 to TRBJ1-2; TRBD1 might be the D (5 bases). This CDR3 is 15 amino acids long. Trimming left V 6 bases short and J 0 bases short, with 14 bases between. CDR1 and CDR2 from the germline V gene are LGHNA and YNFKEQ.

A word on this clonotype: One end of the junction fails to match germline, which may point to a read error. The DNA of the CDR3 is TGTGCCAGCAGTGAAGGGGACAGGGGCAACACCGGGGAACTGTTTTTT. Translation: CASSEGDRGNTGELFF. This chain connects TRBV25-1 to TRBJ2-2; 10 bases agree with TRBD1. This CDR3 spans 16 amino acids. The V gene's germline CDR1 is MGHDK and CDR2 SYGVNS.

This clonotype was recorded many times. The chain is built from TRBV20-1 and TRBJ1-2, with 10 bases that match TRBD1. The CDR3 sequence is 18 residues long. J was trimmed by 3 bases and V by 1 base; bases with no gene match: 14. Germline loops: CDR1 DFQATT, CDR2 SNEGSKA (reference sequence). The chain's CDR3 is CSARAGPGQGPGDYGYTF. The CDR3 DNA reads TGCAGTGCTAGAGCTGGGCCGGGACAGGGGCCCGGGGACTATGGCTACACCTTC.

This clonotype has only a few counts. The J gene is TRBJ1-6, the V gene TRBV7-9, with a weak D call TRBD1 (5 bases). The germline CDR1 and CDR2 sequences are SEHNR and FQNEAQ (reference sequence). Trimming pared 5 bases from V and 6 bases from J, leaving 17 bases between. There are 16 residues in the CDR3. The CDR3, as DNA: TGTGCCAGCAGCCCCCCGCCGGGGCGGATTAATTCACCCCTCCACTTT. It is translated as CASSPPPGRINSPLHF.

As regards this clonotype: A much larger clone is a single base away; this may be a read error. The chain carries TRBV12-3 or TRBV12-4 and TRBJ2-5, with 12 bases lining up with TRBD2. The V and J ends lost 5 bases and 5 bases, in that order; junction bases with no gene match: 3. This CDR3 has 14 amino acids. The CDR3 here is CASSRTSGTETQYF. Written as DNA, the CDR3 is TGTGCCAGCAGTCGGACTAGCGGGACGGAGACCCAGTACTTC.

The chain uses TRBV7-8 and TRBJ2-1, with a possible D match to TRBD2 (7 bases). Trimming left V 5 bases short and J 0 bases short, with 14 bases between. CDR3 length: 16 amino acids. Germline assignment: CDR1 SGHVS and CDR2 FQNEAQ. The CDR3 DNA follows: TGTGCCAGCAGCGCAGGGGAGGGAAGCTCCTACAATGAGCAGTTCTTC. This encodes CASSAGEGSSYNEQFF.

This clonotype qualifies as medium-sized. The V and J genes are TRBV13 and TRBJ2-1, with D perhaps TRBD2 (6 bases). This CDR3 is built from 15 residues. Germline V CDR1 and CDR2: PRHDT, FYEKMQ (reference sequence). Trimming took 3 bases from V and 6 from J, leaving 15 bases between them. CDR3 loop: CASSFSLGRSNEQFF. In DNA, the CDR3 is TGTGCCAGCAGCTTTAGTCTCGGGAGATCCAATGAGCAGTTCTTC.

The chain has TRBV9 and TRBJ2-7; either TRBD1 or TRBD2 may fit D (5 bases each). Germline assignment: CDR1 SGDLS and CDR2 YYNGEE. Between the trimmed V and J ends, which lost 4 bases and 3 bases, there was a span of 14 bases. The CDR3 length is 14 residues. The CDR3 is CASSPPGRHYEQYF. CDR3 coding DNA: TGTGCCAGCAGCCCCCCGGGACGACACTACGAGCAGTACTTC.

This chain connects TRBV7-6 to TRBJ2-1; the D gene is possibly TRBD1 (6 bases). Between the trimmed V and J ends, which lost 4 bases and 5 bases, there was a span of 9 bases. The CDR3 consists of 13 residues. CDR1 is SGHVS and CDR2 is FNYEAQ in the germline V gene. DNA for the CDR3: TGTGCCAGCAGCTCTACAGGGAACAATGAGCAGTTCTTC. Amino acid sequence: CASSSTGNNEQFF. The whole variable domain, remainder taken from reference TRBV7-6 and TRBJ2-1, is GAGVSQSPRYKVTKRGQDVALRCDPISGHVSLYWYRQALGQGPEFLTYFNYEAQQDKSGLPNDRFSAERPEGSISTLTIQRTEQRDSAMYRCASSSTGNNEQFFGPGTRLTVL.

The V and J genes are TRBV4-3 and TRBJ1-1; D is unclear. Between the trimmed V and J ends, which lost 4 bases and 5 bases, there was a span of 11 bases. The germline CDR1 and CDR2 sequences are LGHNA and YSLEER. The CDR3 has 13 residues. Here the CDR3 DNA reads TGCGCCAGCAGCCCGGGAGTGAGGACTGAAGCTTTCTTT. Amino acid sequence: CASSPGVRTEAFF.

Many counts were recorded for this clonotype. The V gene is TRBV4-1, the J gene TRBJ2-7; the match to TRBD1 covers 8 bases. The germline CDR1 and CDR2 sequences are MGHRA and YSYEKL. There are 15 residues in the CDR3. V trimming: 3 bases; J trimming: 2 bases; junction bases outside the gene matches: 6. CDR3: CASSHQWTGTYEQYF. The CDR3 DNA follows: TGCGCCAGCAGCCATCAATGGACAGGGACCTACGAGCAGTACTTC.